These 22 T cell receptor beta chains share one sample of origin, sequenced in a study of beta chain features in type 1 diabetes. Study-wide results and caveats: Moderate but significant shortening of TCRB CDR3s was recorded in all four CD4+ subsets from Type 1 diabetes patients.

Expressed TCRB transcripts were sequenced after all isolated RNA was converted to cDNA. Sequenced by immunoSEQ multiplex PCR; TCRdb stores in-frame clones only, minus some. The sample holds about 160,000 clones, roughly 8% seen once. No antigen is known for these receptors. The sequencing input was central memory CD4+ T cells from blood. The receptors derive from a woman in her thirties or forties with type 1 diabetes.

This clone was seen only a few times. The gene calls are TRBV7-3 and TRBJ2-7; the D gene is possibly TRBD2 (5 bases). V lost 0 bases to trimming and J lost 6 bases, with 12 bases between them. Per germline, CDR1 SGHTA and CDR2 FQGTGA. The CDR3 sequence is 14 residues long. The DNA for the CDR3 is TGTGCCAGCAGCTTAACGTACGGGGTGGGCGAGCAGTACTTC. It specifies CASSLTYGVGEQYF.

The chain employs TRBV5-6 and TRBJ1-3; a possible D gene is TRBD1 (6 bases). Germline values: CDR1 SGHDT, CDR2 YYEEEE. V lost 6 bases and J 0 bases, leaving 16 bases between the germline ends. This CDR3 region has 16 residues. The CDR3 DNA is TGTGCCAGCAAATCCCTACACAGGGACTCTGGAAACACCATATATTTT. As protein: CASKSLHRDSGNTIYF.

This rearrangement joins TRBV7-2 to TRBJ2-3, with 11 bases identical to TRBD2. This CDR3 comprises 19 residues. Germline CDR1 reads SGHTA; CDR2 reads FQGNSA. Unmatched junction bases numbered 9, after V lost 1 base and J lost 0 bases. The CDR3 DNA sequence: TGTGCCAGCAGCTTAGTAAGGCTAGCGGGGGGCCTAAGCACAGATACGCAGTATTTT. This sequence encodes CASSLVRLAGGLSTDTQYF.

The V gene is TRBV4-2, the J gene TRBJ1-2; 7 bases align to TRBD1. Germline-derived CDR1 and CDR2 are LGHNA and YNFKEQ. The CDR3 is 15 residues long. V dropped 1 base and J dropped 2; count of bases not matched to a gene: 4. This CDR3 is CASSQGDSGNYGYTF. For the CDR3, the DNA is TGTGCCAGCAGCCAAGGGGACAGTGGGAACTATGGCTACACCTTC.

In this sample, this clone turned up a few times. The chain employs TRBV6-1 and TRBJ2-4, with unresolved D. V lost 3 bases and J 8 bases, leaving 17 bases between the germline ends. Germline CDR1 reads MNHNS; CDR2 reads SASEGT. This CDR3 is built from 15 residues. CDR3 region: CASSDIGRGIDIQYF. The CDR3 coding sequence is TGTGCCAGCAGTGACATTGGAAGAGGTATTGACATTCAGTACTTC.

This clone was observed a handful of times. This chain connects TRBV11-2 to TRBJ2-1; possible D gene TRBD1, 5 bases. V lost 0 bases and J lost 7, with 16 bases in between. This CDR3 comprises 16 residues. Germline V gives CDR1 SGHAT, CDR2 FQNNGV. The CDR3 loop is CASSLDLGEGLNEQFF. DNA for the CDR3: TGTGCCAGCAGCTTAGATTTAGGGGAAGGTCTGAATGAGCAGTTCTTC.

In its sample, this clone was seen a few times. V is TRBV4-1 and J is TRBJ2-5; D gene unclear. This CDR3 is built from 13 residues. The V gene's germline CDR1 is MGHRA and CDR2 YSYEKL. V was pared by 4 bases and J by 5 bases, with 11 bases between. The CDR3 reads CASSPSGSETQYF. For the CDR3, the DNA is TGCGCCAGCAGCCCTAGTGGATCCGAGACCCAGTACTTC.

This clone has only a few counts. The chain is built from TRBV5-6 and TRBJ2-2; D is uncertain. V dropped 5 bases and J dropped 3 bases, with 5 bases sitting between them. The CDR3 is 12 residues long. Germline CDR1 SGHDT, CDR2 YYEEEE. The CDR3 here is CASSRDTGELFF. The CDR3 nucleotides read TGTGCCAGCAGTCGGGACACCGGGGAGCTGTTTTTT.

The chain is built from TRBV28 and TRBJ2-6; TRBD1 aligns across 8 bases. Germline trimming cut 5 bases from V and 2 bases from J; bases unmatched to any gene: 2. This CDR3 comprises 15 residues. CDR1 MDHEN and CDR2 SYDVKM come from the germline V gene. The CDR3 is CASSGQGTGANVLTF. The CDR3 DNA reads as TGTGCCAGCAGTGGACAGGGCACTGGGGCCAACGTCCTGACTTTC.

J is TRBJ1-2 and V is TRBV28; D remains ambiguous. This CDR3 comprises 16 residues. V shed 3 bases and J shed 0 bases, with 14 bases lying between them. Germline V gives CDR1 MDHEN, CDR2 SYDVKM. This CDR3 reads CASSFGRAIANYGYTF. The DNA of the CDR3 is TGTGCCAGCAGTTTTGGGAGGGCCATTGCTAACTATGGCTACACCTTC.

This clone was seen only a few times. The rearrangement joins TRBV10-3 to TRBJ2-1; the D gene is possibly TRBD1 (6 bases). With 9 bases removed from V and 1 base from J, the gap between germline ends came to 10 bases. The germline CDR1 and CDR2 sequences are ENHRY and SYGVKD. This CDR3 has 13 amino acids. The CDR3 spells CAIYRESYNEQFF. CDR3 nucleotides: TGTGCCATTTACAGGGAATCCTACAATGAGCAGTTCTTC.

The V and J genes are TRBV5-1 and TRBJ2-5; maybe TRBD1 (6 bases). In germline, CDR1 is SGHRS, CDR2 YFSETQ. V was shortened by 4 bases and J by 3 bases, with 16 bases between the two germline ends. This CDR3 has 15 residues. The CDR3 sequence: CASSPPVAGEETQYF. In DNA form, the CDR3 reads TGCGCCAGCAGCCCGCCGGTGGCAGGGGAAGAGACCCAGTACTTC. The full variable domain, with the rest looked up from reference TRBV5-1 and TRBJ2-5, is KAGVTQTPRYLIKTRGQQVTLSCSPISGHRSVSWYQQTPGQGLQFLFEYFSETQRNKGNFPGRFSGRQFSNSRSEMNVSTLELGDSALYLCASSPPVAGEETQYFGPGTRLLVL.

The V and J genes are TRBV28 and TRBJ2-7; TRBD1 aligns across 9 bases. This CDR3 spans 12 amino acids. Germline assignment: CDR1 MDHEN and CDR2 SYDVKM. Trimming took 8 bases from V and 7 from J; bases not matched to a gene: 6. The DNA of the CDR3 is TGTGCCAGCGCACAGGGGGCTCGTGAGCAGTACTTC. Encoded protein: CASAQGAREQYF.

There are a few counts of this clone. V gene TRBV9 combines with J gene TRBJ2-1; 12 bases match TRBD2. In germline, CDR1 is SGDLS, CDR2 YYNGEE. Trimming at V came to 5 bases and at J to 8 bases, leaving 8 bases not matched to a gene. The CDR3 consists of 15 residues. The CDR3 loop reads CASSGGGLAGHEQFF. CDR3 DNA: TGTGCCAGCAGTGGGGGGGGACTAGCGGGCCATGAGCAGTTCTTC.

The CDR3: CASRGTGTGGTDTQYF. DNA for the CDR3: TGTGCCAGCAGGGGGACCGGGACAGGCGGCACAGATACGCAGTATTTT. The chain combines TRBV28 with TRBJ2-3; 8 bases are a match to TRBD1. V lost 6 bases to trimming and J lost 1 base; unmatched junction nucleotides: 9. Germline lookup yields CDR1 MDHEN and CDR2 SYDVKM. The CDR3 extends over 16 amino acids. The full variable domain, in which reference TRBV28 and TRBJ2-3 provide the parts outside the CDR3, is DVKVTQSSRYLVKRTGEKVFLECVQDMDHENMFWYRQDPGLGLRLIYFSYDVKMKEKGDIPEGYSVSREKKERFSLILESASTNQTSMYLCASRGTGTGGTDTQYFGPGTRLTVL.

The chain links TRBV7-2 to TRBJ1-2; maybe TRBD1 (6 bases). The CDR3 runs to 13 residues. Germline V gene sequence: CDR1 SGHTA, CDR2 FQGNSA. V lost 1 base to trimming and J lost 8 bases, with 11 bases between them. The CDR3 DNA is TGTGCCAGCAGCTTAGTACAGGGAAGGGGCTACACCTTC. Residues: CASSLVQGRGYTF.

This clone showed up just a few times. The chain is built from TRBV2 and TRBJ1-6; 9 bases agree with TRBD1. V lost 0 bases to trimming and J lost 14 bases; unmatched junction nucleotides: 11. This CDR3 is 16 amino acids long. Germline assignment: CDR1 SNHLY and CDR2 FYNNEI. The CDR3 here is CASSEALMTGGPALHF. The CDR3 bases are TGTGCCAGCAGTGAAGCGCTTATGACAGGGGGTCCGGCCCTCCACTTT.

This clone was detected a few times. The J gene is TRBJ2-3, the V gene TRBV28, with D possibly matching TRBD2 (6 bases). This CDR3 is 16 amino acids long. The germline CDR1 and CDR2 sequences are MDHEN and SYDVKM. The ends were cut back, 5 bases at V and 0 bases at J, with 15 bases in the middle. The CDR3 region has the DNA TGTGCCAGCAGTCCGGGCTCGGCGGGGAGCACAGATACGCAGTATTTT. Residues: CASSPGSAGSTDTQYF.

This clone was found a few times. V is TRBV5-6 and J is TRBJ1-1; the match to TRBD1 covers 9 bases. Germline V gene sequence: CDR1 SGHDT, CDR2 YYEEEE. Trimming cost V 4 bases and J 5 bases; bases outside gene matches: 9. This CDR3 has 15 residues. The CDR3 DNA reads as TGTGCCAGCAGCACAGGGACAGGGCGGACGACTGAAGCTTTCTTT. Its protein product is CASSTGTGRTTEAFF.

This clone has a handful of counts. V and J are TRBV28 and TRBJ1-2; a possible D gene is TRBD1 (5 bases). Trimming cost V 3 bases and J 5 bases, with 10 bases left between them. Looked up from germline, CDR1 is MDHEN and CDR2 is SYDVKM. The CDR3 loop spans 13 amino acids. CDR3 bases: TGTGCCAGCAGTTTTAGGGCAGGGTATGGCTACACCTTC. Its protein is CASSFRAGYGYTF.

The V gene is TRBV7-8, the J gene TRBJ2-7, with a weak D call TRBD1 (6 bases). This CDR3 region has 14 residues. V was pared by 2 bases and J by 6 bases, with 14 bases between. Germline CDR1 and CDR2: SGHVS and FQNEAQ. This CDR3 reads CASSLMGQQGEQYF. For the CDR3, the DNA is TGTGCCAGCAGCTTAATGGGACAACAGGGCGAGCAGTACTTC.

The chain carries TRBV9 and TRBJ2-2; D is undetermined. Germline-derived CDR1 and CDR2 are SGDLS and YYNGEE. The V and J ends lost 4 bases and 2 bases respectively, with 15 bases between them. This CDR3 is built from 16 residues. This chain's CDR3 is CASSPWASPNTGELFF. The CDR3 nucleotides are TGTGCCAGCAGCCCTTGGGCCTCTCCCAACACCGGGGAGCTGTTTTTT. The full variable domain, in which reference TRBV9 and TRBJ2-2 provide the parts outside the CDR3, is DSGVTQTPKHLITATGQRVTLRCSPRSGDLSVYWYQQSLDQGLQFLIQYYNGEERAKGNILERFSAQQFPDLHSELNLSSLELGDSALYFCASSPWASPNTGELFFGEGSRLTVL.